This T cell receptor (beta chain) appears in the sequencing data of a study of T cells in Graves' hyperthyroidism and ophthalmopathy. Patients having uncontrolled infection, another autoimmune disease, pregnancy or lactation were not included. Diagnosing involved the use of clinical symptoms, serum thyroxine and TRAb, thyroid ultrasound and orbital computed tomography. Concerning this clonotype itself: What it recognizes is unknown.

The source material, RNA transcripts, was used to amplify TCR beta CDR3 regions. The study used the HTBI primer set for a first-round RT-PCR of the TCR CDR3. MiXCR was run by TCRdb on the multiplex PCR reads, yielding one entry per CDR3 protein. Of 550,000 to 700,000 distinct CDR3 sequences in the sample, more than 45% were seen once. General study results and limits: Patients with ophthalmopathy were separated from those with stable hyperthyroidism by a 13 V-J model. Among thyroid clonotypes expanded above 0.001, most also appeared in blood.

Material: peripheral blood or thyroid tissue (not recorded which). The receptor was derived from an adult woman with Graves' disease, either hyperthyroidism or ophthalmopathy (not recorded which).

CDR3 region: CATSRDFEGDGYTF. The DNA of the CDR3 is TGTGCCACCAGCAGAGATTTTGAGGGTGACGGCTACACCTTC. V usage is TRBV15 and J usage is TRBJ1-2; D ambiguous. Trimming stripped 0 bases from V and 8 bases from J, with 13 bases between. Germline CDR1 and CDR2: LNHNV and YYDKDF (reference sequence). This CDR3 spans 14 amino acids.